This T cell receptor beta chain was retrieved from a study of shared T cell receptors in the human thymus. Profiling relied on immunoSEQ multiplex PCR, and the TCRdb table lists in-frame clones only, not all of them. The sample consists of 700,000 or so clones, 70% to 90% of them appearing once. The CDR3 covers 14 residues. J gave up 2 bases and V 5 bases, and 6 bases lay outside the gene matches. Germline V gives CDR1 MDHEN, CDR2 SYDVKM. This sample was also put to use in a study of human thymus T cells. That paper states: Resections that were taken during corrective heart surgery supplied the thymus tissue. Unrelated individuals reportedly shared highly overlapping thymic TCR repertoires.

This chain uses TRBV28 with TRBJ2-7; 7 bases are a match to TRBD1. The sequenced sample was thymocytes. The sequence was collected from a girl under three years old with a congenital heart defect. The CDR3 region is CASSTQGSAYEQYF. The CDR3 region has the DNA TGTGCCAGCAGTACACAGGGGAGCGCCTACGAGCAGTACTTC.